Below, one T cell receptor beta chain is given with its context. CDR1 and CDR2 (germline): MNHNS, SASEGT. V lost 0 bases to trimming and J lost 6 bases, with 21 bases between them. The CDR3 has 17 amino acids. This record belongs to a study of blood T cell repertoires in COVID-19. Profiling relied on immunoSEQ multiplex PCR, and the TCRdb table lists in-frame clones only, not all of them. The sample holds around 29,000 clones, approximately 85% seen once. Input material: peripheral blood. The receptor's source is a woman of 80 years or more with COVID-19, enrolled during active disease. This chain links TRBV6-1 with TRBJ2-7, with D perhaps TRBD2 (6 bases). CDR3 coding DNA: TGTGCCAGCAGTGAAGCCAGTGTGTCTCCGTGGGGGGTCGAGCAGTACTTC. Residues: CASSEASVSPWGVEQYF.